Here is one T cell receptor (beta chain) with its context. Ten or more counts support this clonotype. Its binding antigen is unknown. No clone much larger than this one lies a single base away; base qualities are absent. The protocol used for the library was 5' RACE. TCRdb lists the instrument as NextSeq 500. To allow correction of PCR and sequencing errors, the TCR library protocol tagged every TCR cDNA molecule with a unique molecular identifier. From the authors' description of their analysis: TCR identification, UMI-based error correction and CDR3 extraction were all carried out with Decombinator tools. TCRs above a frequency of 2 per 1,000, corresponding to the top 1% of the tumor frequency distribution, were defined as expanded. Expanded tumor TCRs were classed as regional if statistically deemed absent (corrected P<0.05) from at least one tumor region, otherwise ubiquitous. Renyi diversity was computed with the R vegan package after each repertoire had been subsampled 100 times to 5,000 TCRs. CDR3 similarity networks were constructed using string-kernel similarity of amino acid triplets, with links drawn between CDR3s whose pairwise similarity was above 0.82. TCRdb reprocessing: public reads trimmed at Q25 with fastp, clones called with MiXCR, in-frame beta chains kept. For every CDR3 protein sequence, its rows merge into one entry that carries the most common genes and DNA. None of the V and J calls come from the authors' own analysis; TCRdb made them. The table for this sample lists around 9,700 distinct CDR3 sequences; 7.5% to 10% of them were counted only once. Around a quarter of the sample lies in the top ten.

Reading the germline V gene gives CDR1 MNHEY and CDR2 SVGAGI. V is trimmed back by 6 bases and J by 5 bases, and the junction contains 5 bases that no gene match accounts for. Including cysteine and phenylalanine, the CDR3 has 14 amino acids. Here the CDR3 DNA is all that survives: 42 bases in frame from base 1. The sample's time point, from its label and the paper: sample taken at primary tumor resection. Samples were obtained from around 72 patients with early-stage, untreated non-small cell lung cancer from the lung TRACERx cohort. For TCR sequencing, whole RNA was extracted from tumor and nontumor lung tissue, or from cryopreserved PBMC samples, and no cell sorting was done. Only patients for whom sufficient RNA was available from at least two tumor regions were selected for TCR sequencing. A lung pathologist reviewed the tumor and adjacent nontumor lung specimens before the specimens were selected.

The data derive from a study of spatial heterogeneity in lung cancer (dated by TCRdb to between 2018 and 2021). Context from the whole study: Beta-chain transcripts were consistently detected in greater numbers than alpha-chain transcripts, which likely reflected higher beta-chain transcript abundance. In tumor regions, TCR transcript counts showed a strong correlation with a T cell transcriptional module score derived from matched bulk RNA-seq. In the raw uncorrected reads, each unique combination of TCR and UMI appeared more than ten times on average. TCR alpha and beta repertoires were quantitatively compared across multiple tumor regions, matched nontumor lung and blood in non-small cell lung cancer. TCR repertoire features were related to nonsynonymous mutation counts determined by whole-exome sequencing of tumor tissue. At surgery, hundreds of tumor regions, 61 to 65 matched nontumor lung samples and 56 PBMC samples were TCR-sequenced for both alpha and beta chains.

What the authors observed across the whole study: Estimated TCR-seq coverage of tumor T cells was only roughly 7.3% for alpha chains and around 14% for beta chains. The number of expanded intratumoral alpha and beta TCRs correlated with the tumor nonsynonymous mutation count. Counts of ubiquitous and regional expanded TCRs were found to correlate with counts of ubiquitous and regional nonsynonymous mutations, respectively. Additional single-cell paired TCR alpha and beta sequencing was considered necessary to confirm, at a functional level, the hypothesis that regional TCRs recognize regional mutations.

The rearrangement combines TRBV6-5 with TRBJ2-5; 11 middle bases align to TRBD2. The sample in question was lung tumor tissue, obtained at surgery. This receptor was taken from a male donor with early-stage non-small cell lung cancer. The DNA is TGTGCCAGCAGGCTGGGACTAGCGGCGGAGACCCAGTACTTC. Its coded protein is CASRLGLAAETQYF.